This T cell receptor beta chain was obtained from a study of type 1 regulatory T cells. Study details: T-allo10 is a Tr1-enriched, alloantigen-specific CD4 T cell product made in vitro.

This CDR3 contains 13 residues. V dropped 4 bases and J dropped 5; count of bases not matched to a gene: 3. Germline V gene sequence: CDR1 SGHTA, CDR2 FQGNSA. TCRdb passed the reads through MiXCR, listing each CDR3 protein once. Of some 100,000 distinct CDR3 sequences listed, around a third were seen once; the top ten hold around 2.2%. The receptor was derived from a human donor in good health. Sequenced sample: CD4+ T cells, either the whole sample or a sorted fraction (not recorded which). The genes are TRBV7-2 and TRBJ2-7, with 9 nucleotides matching TRBD2. The CDR3 DNA sequence: TGTGCCAGCAGCTCGGAGCGGGAGGACGAGCAGTACTTC. Protein sequence: CASSSEREDEQYF.